These 2 T cell receptor beta chains were sequenced from one sample in a study of brain T cells in children with intractable seizures. Clones were read by immunoSEQ multiplex PCR, and TCRdb kept only the in-frame ones, dropping some. Found here are around 100,000 clones, 85% to 95% of them singletons; the top ten hold approximately 3.9%. Sequencing used peripheral blood, obtained at surgery. The receptor set was obtained from a boy younger than two with hemimegalencephaly and intractable seizures.

The chain carries TRBV5-6 and TRBJ2-7; D is undetermined. The V gene lost 5 bases and the J gene lost 4 bases, with 19 bases spanning the gap. Germline V gene data show CDR1 as SGHDT and CDR2 as YYEEEE. CDR3 length equals 15 residues. CDR3 sequence: CASSFRTRPPYEQYF. CDR3 nucleotides: TGTGCCAGCAGTTTCCGGACCAGACCCCCTTACGAGCAGTACTTC. The entire variable domain, with the rest obtained from reference TRBV5-6 and TRBJ2-7, is as follows: DAGVTQSPTHLIKTRGQQVTLRCSPKSGHDTVSWYQQALGQGPQFIFQYYEEEERQRGNFPDRFSGHQFPNYSSELNVNALLLGDSALYLCASSFRTRPPYEQYFGPGTRLTVT.

In its sample, this clone was seen once. The chain uses TRBV19 and TRBJ2-1; D unresolved. Per germline, CDR1 LNHDA and CDR2 SQIVND (reference sequence). V was clipped by 1 base and J by 6 bases, with 10 bases between them. CDR3 length: 14 amino acids. CDR3: CASSIGTVLNEQFF. The CDR3 DNA sequence: TGTGCCAGTAGTATAGGGACCGTCCTCAATGAGCAGTTCTTC. The full variable domain, rest sourced from reference TRBV19 and TRBJ2-1, is DGGITQSPKYLFRKEGQNVTLSCEQNLNHDAMYWYRQDPGQGLRLIYYSQIVNDFQKGDIAEGYSVSREKKESFPLTVTSAQKNPTAFYLCASSIGTVLNEQFFGPGTRLTVL.